A selection of T cell receptor beta chains follows, all from one sample in a study of regulatory T cells in long-lasting Graves disease. TCRdb independently ran MiXCR on the multiplex PCR reads; one entry per CDR3 protein. Counted here are about half a million distinct CDR3 sequences, more than 10% occurring once; the ten biggest clones make up roughly 9.3%. These data also formed part of another study, on T cells in Graves' hyperthyroidism and ophthalmopathy.

Source: peripheral blood mononuclear cells (PBMCs), taken at new diagnosis, from a patient treated with antithyroid drugs. The origin of the receptors is a woman in her twenties or thirties with Graves disease. The CDR3 runs from the conserved cysteine through the conserved F or W.

J	V	CDR3
TRBJ1-5	TRBV2	CASRGVGRGNQPQHF
TRBJ2-5	TRBV11-2	CASSLGEKETQYF
TRBJ2-7	TRBV2	CASRSQRTSGIYEQYF
TRBJ2-7	TRBV7-2	CASSLGVGHRLTYEQYF
TRBJ2-5	TRBV11-3	CASSLEPASGRETQYF
TRBJ1-1	TRBV12-3/TRBV12-4	CASSPGRGGEAFF
TRBJ2-2	TRBV7-2	CASSSPSGISTGELFF
TRBJ2-1	TRBV28	CASGRRGSTDSYNEQFF
TRBJ2-1	TRBV18	CASSSRDHKTGEQFF
TRBJ2-5	TRBV13	CASSLGEETQYF
TRBJ1-1	TRBV7-9	CASSPGGGRLNTEAFF
TRBJ2-3	TRBV11-2	CASSDTGTPPNTQYF
TRBJ1-5	TRBV6-1	CASSEWGQGSNQPQHF
TRBJ2-3	TRBV30	CAWSFSGRGYDTQYF
TRBJ2-4	TRBV25-1	CASSETGLAKNIQYF
TRBJ1-1	TRBV29-1	CSVDSGRPPRNTEAFF
TRBJ1-2	TRBV2	CASSESSPGGGGGYTF
TRBJ2-7	TRBV25-1	CASSEMDEQYF
TRBJ2-7	TRBV7-9	CASSLVAGGGHEQYF
TRBJ2-2	TRBV18	CASSPRKTSGYANTGELFF
TRBJ1-1	TRBV20-1	CSALQPWKANTEAFF
TRBJ2-1	TRBV4-3	CASSQDTGTPYNEQFF
TRBJ2-5	TRBV6-5	CASSSGGQGEETQYF
TRBJ1-1	TRBV27	CASSLLGRNLMNTEAFF
TRBJ2-6	TRBV28	CASRPRRTGPSSGANVLTF
TRBJ1-2	TRBV12-3/TRBV12-4	CASSFTVNGYTF
TRBJ2-7	TRBV5-1	CASSLASGRTYSYEQYF
TRBJ2-7	TRBV5-4	CASSSPFSGSSYEQYF
TRBJ2-3	TRBV12-3/TRBV12-4	CASSPRLAGALDTQYF
TRBJ1-6	TRBV12-3/TRBV12-4	CASSLDAGANSPLHF
TRBJ2-7	TRBV4-3	CASKREWREMGEQYF
TRBJ2-3	TRBV18	CASSAPSTDTQYF
TRBJ2-2	TRBV10-3	CAISEGTGELFF
TRBJ2-3	TRBV30	CAWRPGDTQYF
TRBJ2-5	TRBV11-3	CASSLGREMTQYF
TRBJ2-2	TRBV9	CASSVGGTNTGELFF
TRBJ1-2	TRBV2	CASSELEEPIYGYTF
TRBJ1-1	TRBV18	CASARQGNTEAFF
TRBJ2-1	TRBV24-1	CATSDNLGGPYNEQFF
TRBJ1-3	TRBV4-1	CASSQRQGAGNTIYF
TRBJ1-4	TRBV30	CAWSAGWGGEKLFF
TRBJ1-1	TRBV12-3/TRBV12-4	CASSPPDGSPLITEAFF
TRBJ1-1	TRBV18	CASSPRQDTEAFF
TRBJ1-2	TRBV6-1	CASRLTHDSEGIYGYTF
TRBJ2-7	TRBV11-2	CASSLLGGAGREQYF
TRBJ2-3	TRBV5-1	CASSQRQGARDTQYF
TRBJ2-3	TRBV7-8	CASSPMGAGGRPDTQYF
TRBJ2-3	TRBV27	CASSLIAGSDTQYF
TRBJ2-2	TRBV6-1	CASRTGFGEVFF
TRBJ2-1	TRBV10-2	CASSRAGGISYNEQFF
TRBJ2-7	TRBV2	CASSDRGRVEQYF
TRBJ2-2	TRBV5-5	CASSIGIVTGELFF
TRBJ1-2	TRBV4-1	CASSQLTSSANYGYTF
TRBJ1-3	TRBV11-2	CASSKIRASGNTIYF
TRBJ1-2	TRBV6-2/TRBV6-3	CASRTTLAGEGYTF